Presented here are 21 T cell receptor beta chains from one specimen sequenced in a study of human T cells and chemical hapten exposure. TCRdb re-derived calls from the RACE reads in MiXCR, one entry per CDR3 protein. The data contain some 49,000 distinct CDR3 sequences, 9.5% to 10% of them singletons. The time point is: pre-sensitization, week 0. As for treatment: therapeutic diphenylcyclopropenone sensitization with weekly scalp DPC. Extraction yielded total RNA from whole blood (unfractionated). Here the sequenced sample was whole blood, taken in connection with sensitization to the hapten diphenylcyclopropenone (DPC). All receptors derive from a woman in her thirties with alopecia areata. Some clones in this sample may be carry-over from other donors' samples.

This clonotype appeared a few times. The chain uses TRBV5-8 and TRBJ1-6, with D unresolved. This CDR3 is built from 13 residues. V dropped 7 bases and J dropped 7 bases, with 12 bases sitting between them. Germline assignment: CDR1 SGHTS and CDR2 YDEGEE. The CDR3 spells CASRRWENSPLHF. CDR3 DNA sequence: TGTGCCAGCCGCCGGTGGGAAAATTCACCCCTCCACTTT.

This clonotype was found a few times. The chain joins TRBV12-3 or TRBV12-4 to TRBJ2-2; D unresolved. This CDR3 is built from 13 residues. V was shortened by 3 bases and J by 2 bases, with 4 bases between the two germline ends. CDR3 DNA sequence: TGTGCCAGCAGTTTGCTTAACACCGGGGAGCTGTTTTTT. Its translation is CASSLLNTGELFF.

This clonotype was counted a few times. The chain has TRBV5-5 and TRBJ2-3; D is perhaps TRBD1 (5 bases). Germline CDR1 reads SGHKS; CDR2 reads YYEKEE (reference sequence). Trimming stripped 4 bases from V and 7 bases from J, with 22 bases between. The CDR3 covers 16 residues. CDR3 amino acids: CASSAQQEFSLYTQYF. Written as DNA, the CDR3 is TGTGCCAGCAGCGCCCAACAGGAGTTCAGTCTTTATACGCAGTATTTT.

This clonotype occurred a few times. The chain uses TRBV25-1 and TRBJ1-2; 7 bases align to TRBD1. Germline lookup yields CDR1 MGHDK and CDR2 SYGVNS. V lost 7 bases, J lost 4 bases, and 9 bases stayed unmatched. The CDR3 extends over 14 amino acids. CDR3 coding DNA: TGTGCCAGCACTACAGGGGAATTTGCCTATGGCTACACCTTC. It translates to CASTTGEFAYGYTF.

This clonotype was picked up many times. CDR3: CASSLLAAADTQYF. CDR3 nucleotide sequence: TGTGCCAGCAGCTTGTTGGCAGCGGCAGATACGCAGTATTTT. V usage is TRBV5-5 and J usage is TRBJ2-3; D might be TRBD2 (5 bases). Trimming removed 1 base at V and 4 bases at J, with 10 bases between. In germline, CDR1 is SGHKS, CDR2 YYEKEE (reference sequence). The CDR3 contains 14 residues. Combining the CDR3 with reference TRBV5-5 and TRBJ2-3 gives the whole variable domain DAGVTQSPTHLIKTRGQQVTLRCSPISGHKSVSWYQQVLGQGPQFIFQYYEKEERGRGNFPDRFSARQFPNYSSELNVNALLLGDSALYLCASSLLAAADTQYFGPGTRLTVL.

This clonotype was observed at least ten times. The chain has TRBV29-1 and TRBJ1-1; no firm D call. The germline V gene has CDR1 SQVTM and CDR2 ANQGSEA. V shed 3 bases and J shed 1 base, with 9 bases lying between them. The CDR3 runs 13 residues. The CDR3 nucleotides are TGCAGCGTTGAGGTTACGCAGAACACTGAAGCTTTCTTT. Amino acid sequence: CSVEVTQNTEAFF.

This clonotype has only a few counts. This sequence joins TRBV3-1 and TRBJ1-6, with 7 bases matching TRBD1. J lost 11 bases, V lost 4 bases, and 8 bases had no gene match. Germline V lookup: CDR1 LGHDT, CDR2 YNNKEL (reference sequence). The CDR3 length is 14 residues. The chain's CDR3 is CASSLGRGFAPLHF. The CDR3, as DNA: TGTGCCAGCAGCCTGGGCAGGGGGTTTGCACCCCTCCACTTT. The full variable domain, with the rest looked up from reference TRBV3-1 and TRBJ1-6, is DTAVSQTPKYLVTQMGNDKSIKCEQNLGHDTMYWYKQDSKKFLKIMFSYNNKELIINETVPNRFSPKSPDKAHLNLHINSLELGDSAVYFCASSLGRGFAPLHFGNGTRLTVT.

The chain carries TRBV12-3 or TRBV12-4 and TRBJ2-3, with D hard to call. The V end was cut by 2 bases, the J end by 2 bases, with 8 bases between. There are 14 residues in the CDR3. In DNA, the CDR3 is TGTGCCAGCAGTTTATCCGCATCCACAGATACGCAGTATTTT. It is translated as CASSLSASTDTQYF.

This chain joins TRBV5-6 and TRBJ2-2; D remains ambiguous. The length of the CDR3 is 13 residues. Germline V gene sequence: CDR1 SGHDT, CDR2 YYEEEE. Trimming shortened V by 0 bases and J by 6 bases, and 6 bases separated the two germline ends. In nucleotides, the CDR3 is TGTGCCAGCAGCTTGGAAGTGTCCGGGGAGCTGTTTTTT. Translating gives CASSLEVSGELFF.

In the case of this clonotype: This sequence may be a read error, since a much larger clone differs from it by one base. V gene TRBV2 combines with J gene TRBJ2-6; D gene ambiguous. CDR1 and CDR2 from the germline V gene are SNHLY and FYNNEI. This CDR3 spans 13 amino acids. As DNA, the CDR3 is TGTACCAGCAGTGAGTGGGGTACCAACGTCCTGACTTTC. Amino acids: CTSSEWGTNVLTF.

This clonotype appeared a few times. The chain combines TRBV10-3 with TRBJ2-6, with 10 nucleotides matching TRBD1. The CDR3 totals 17 residues. J was trimmed by 2 bases and V by 8 bases; bases with no gene match: 9. Germline V gives CDR1 ENHRY, CDR2 SYGVKD. CDR3 residues: CAIGPGQGTPGANVLTF. The CDR3 coding sequence is TGTGCCATCGGCCCGGGACAGGGGACCCCTGGGGCCAACGTCCTGACTTTC.

The rearrangement joins TRBV5-1 to TRBJ2-7; TRBD1 is a possible D gene (5 bases). CDR1 and CDR2 (germline): SGHRS, YFSETQ. This CDR3 contains 14 residues. Trimming removed 0 bases from V and 11 bases from J, with 18 bases in between. CDR3 residues: CASSLELPTDLKYF. Written as DNA, the CDR3 is TGCGCCAGCAGCTTGGAGCTCCCGACAGACTTGAAGTACTTC.

In this sample, this clonotype is medium-sized (0.01 to 0.1%). The chain links TRBV13 to TRBJ1-1; perhaps TRBD1 as D (5 bases). The CDR3 sequence is 16 residues long. V was cut by 5 bases and J by 4 bases, with 20 bases left in between. Germline values: CDR1 PRHDT, CDR2 FYEKMQ (reference sequence). CDR3 coding DNA: TGTGCCAGCAGCCCCGAGGAGGGGATTGAGAGCACTGAAGCTTTCTTT. Protein sequence: CASSPEEGIESTEAFF. The entire variable domain, with the rest obtained from reference TRBV13 and TRBJ1-1, is as follows: AAGVIQSPRHLIKEKRETATLKCYPIPRHDTVYWYQQGPGQDPQFLISFYEKMQSDKGSIPDRFSAQQFSDYHSELNMSSLELGDSALYFCASSPEEGIESTEAFFGQGTRLTVV.

This clonotype was detected only a few times. The J gene is TRBJ2-7, the V gene TRBV28, with D tentatively TRBD1 (5 bases). V was clipped by 3 bases and J by 5 bases, with 20 bases between them. Germline V gene sequence: CDR1 MDHEN, CDR2 SYDVKM. The CDR3 spans 16 residues. This CDR3 is CASSFRFGRVRNEQYF. CDR3 DNA: TGTGCCAGCAGTTTTCGATTTGGCAGGGTGAGGAACGAGCAGTACTTC.

This clonotype occurred a few times. J is TRBJ2-7 and V is TRBV4-3, with 8 positions matching TRBD1. CDR3 length equals 15 residues. V dropped 1 base and J dropped 5; count of bases not matched to a gene: 7. Germline V gives CDR1 LGHNA, CDR2 YSLEER. CDR3 DNA: TGCGCCAGCAGCCAAGGAGGACAGGGTGCCCACGAGCAGTACTTC. Translating gives CASSQGGQGAHEQYF.

This clonotype was observed a few times. The V gene is TRBV20-1, the J gene TRBJ2-3; either TRBD1 or TRBD2 may supply D (5 bases each). The CDR3 is made up of 14 amino acids. The V end was cut by 1 base, the J end by 2 bases, with 10 bases between. CDR1 is DFQATT and CDR2 is SNEGSKA in the germline V gene (reference sequence). The CDR3 reads CSARGGVVTDTQYF. The CDR3 DNA reads TGCAGTGCTAGAGGAGGGGTCGTCACAGATACGCAGTATTTT.

The genes are TRBV7-6 and TRBJ2-2; 11 bases fit TRBD1. Germline CDR1 SGHVS, CDR2 FNYEAQ. V lost 5 bases and J lost 6; bases outside the gene matches: 5. This CDR3 is built from 15 residues. CDR3 DNA sequence: TGTGCCAGCAGCCCGGACAGGGGGCGCGCCGGGGAGCTGTTTTTT. Translating it yields CASSPDRGRAGELFF. The variable domain in full, with the rest retrieved from reference TRBV7-6 and TRBJ2-2, is GAGVSQSPRYKVTKRGQDVALRCDPISGHVSLYWYRQALGQGPEFLTYFNYEAQQDKSGLPNDRFSAERPEGSISTLTIQRTEQRDSAMYRCASSPDRGRAGELFFGEGSRLTVL.

Only a few counts were recorded for this clonotype. This sequence joins TRBV27 and TRBJ2-2; unclear D gene. Germline CDR1 reads MNHEY; CDR2 reads SMNVEV (reference sequence). This CDR3 has 12 amino acids. The germline V and J ends were trimmed by 4 bases and 2 bases, with 2 bases remaining between them. Here the CDR3 reads CASSYNTGELFF. CDR3 in DNA: TGTGCCAGCAGTTACAACACCGGGGAGCTGTTTTTT.

This clonotype was counted only a few times. J is TRBJ2-3 and V is TRBV7-9; possible D gene TRBD2, 5 bases. Germline V gene sequence: CDR1 SEHNR, CDR2 FQNEAQ (reference sequence). V was pared by 6 bases and J by 1 base, with 14 bases between. This CDR3 has 15 residues. The CDR3 coding sequence is TGTGCCAGCAGACGCGGGTCCTACGGCACAGATACGCAGTATTTT. Amino acids: CASRRGSYGTDTQYF.

CDR3 amino acids: CASSPPGLAKNIQYF. In DNA, the CDR3 is TGTGCCAGCAGCCCGCCCGGGTTAGCCAAAAACATTCAGTACTTC. The J gene is TRBJ2-4, the V gene TRBV6-5; D unresolved. This CDR3 is 15 amino acids long. Germline values: CDR1 MNHEY, CDR2 SVGAGI. The V gene lost 6 bases and the J gene lost 0 bases, with 12 bases spanning the gap.

On this clonotype itself: One junction end does not reproduce the germline sequence, and a read error may be involved. This chain connects TRBV6-2 or TRBV6-3 to TRBJ1-1, with 9 positions matching TRBD1. The CDR3 has 12 residues. Per the germline V gene, CDR1 is MNHEY and CDR2 is SVGEGT. CDR3 DNA sequence: TGTGCCAGCAGCGAAGGGACAGGGAAAGCTTCCTTT. Translated, it gives CASSEGTGKASF.